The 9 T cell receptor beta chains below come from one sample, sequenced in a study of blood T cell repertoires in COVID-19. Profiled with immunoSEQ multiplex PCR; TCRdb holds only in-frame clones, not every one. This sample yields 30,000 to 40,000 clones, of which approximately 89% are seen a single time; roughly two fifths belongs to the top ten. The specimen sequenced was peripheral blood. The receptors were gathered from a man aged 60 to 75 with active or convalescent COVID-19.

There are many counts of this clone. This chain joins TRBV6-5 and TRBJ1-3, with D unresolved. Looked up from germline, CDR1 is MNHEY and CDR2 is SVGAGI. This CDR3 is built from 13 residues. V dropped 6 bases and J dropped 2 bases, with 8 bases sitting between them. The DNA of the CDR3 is TGTGCCAGCAGCCGAACTACTGGAAACACCATATATTTT. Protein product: CASSRTTGNTIYF.

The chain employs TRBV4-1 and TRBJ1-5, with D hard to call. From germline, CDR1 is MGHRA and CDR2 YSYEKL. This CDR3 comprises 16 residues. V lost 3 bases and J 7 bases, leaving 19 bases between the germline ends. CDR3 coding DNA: TGCGCCAGCAGCCAGGGAGCGCTAGCATCGGGGCAGCCCCAGCATTTT. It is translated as CASSQGALASGQPQHF.

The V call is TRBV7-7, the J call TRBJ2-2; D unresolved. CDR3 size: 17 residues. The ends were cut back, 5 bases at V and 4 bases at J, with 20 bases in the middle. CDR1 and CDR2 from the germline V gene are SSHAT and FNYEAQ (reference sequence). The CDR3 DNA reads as TGTGCCAGCAGCGTTGCTCCGTGGCCCCCGCCCACCGGGGAGCTGTTTTTT. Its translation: CASSVAPWPPPTGELFF.

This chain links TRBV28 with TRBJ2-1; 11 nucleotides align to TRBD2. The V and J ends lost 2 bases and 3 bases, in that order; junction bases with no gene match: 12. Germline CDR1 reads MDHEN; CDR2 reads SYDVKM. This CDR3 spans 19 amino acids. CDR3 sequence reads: CASSLPGLAAPYLYNEQFF. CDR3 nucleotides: TGTGCCAGCAGTTTACCGGGACTAGCGGCCCCGTACCTCTACAATGAGCAGTTCTTC.

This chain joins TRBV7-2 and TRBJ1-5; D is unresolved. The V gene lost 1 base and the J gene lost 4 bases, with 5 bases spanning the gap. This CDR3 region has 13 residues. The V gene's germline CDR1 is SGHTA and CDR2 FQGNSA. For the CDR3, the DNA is TGTGCCAGCAGCTTAGACAGAAATCAGCCCCAGCATTTT. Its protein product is CASSLDRNQPQHF. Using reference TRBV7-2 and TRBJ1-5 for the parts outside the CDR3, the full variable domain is GAGVSQSPSNKVTEKGKDVELRCDPISGHTALYWYRQSLGQGLEFLIYFQGNSAPDKSGLPSDRFSAERTGGSVSTLTIQRTQQEDSAVYLCASSLDRNQPQHFGDGTRLSIL.

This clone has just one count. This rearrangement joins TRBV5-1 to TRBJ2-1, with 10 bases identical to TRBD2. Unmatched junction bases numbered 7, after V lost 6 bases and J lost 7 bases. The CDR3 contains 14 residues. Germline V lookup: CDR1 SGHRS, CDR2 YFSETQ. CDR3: CASKAGGLYNEQFF. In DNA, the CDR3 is TGCGCCAGCAAAGCGGGGGGGCTATATAATGAGCAGTTCTTC. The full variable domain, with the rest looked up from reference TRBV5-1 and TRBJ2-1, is KAGVTQTPRYLIKTRGQQVTLSCSPISGHRSVSWYQQTPGQGLQFLFEYFSETQRNKGNFPGRFSGRQFSNSRSEMNVSTLELGDSALYLCASKAGGLYNEQFFGPGTRLTVL.

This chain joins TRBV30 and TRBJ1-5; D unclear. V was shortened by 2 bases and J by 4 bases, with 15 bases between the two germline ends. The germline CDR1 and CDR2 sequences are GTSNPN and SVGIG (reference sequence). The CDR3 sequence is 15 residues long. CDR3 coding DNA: TGTGCCTGGAGTCGCAGAAGTGCAGCGAATCAGCCCCAGCATTTT. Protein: CAWSRRSAANQPQHF.

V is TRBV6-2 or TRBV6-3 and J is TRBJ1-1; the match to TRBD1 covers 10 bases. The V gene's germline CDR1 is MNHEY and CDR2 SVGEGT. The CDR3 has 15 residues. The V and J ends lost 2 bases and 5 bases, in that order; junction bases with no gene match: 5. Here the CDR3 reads CASSYDRGLDTEAFF. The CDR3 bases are TGTGCCAGCAGTTACGACAGGGGGCTAGATACTGAAGCTTTCTTT.

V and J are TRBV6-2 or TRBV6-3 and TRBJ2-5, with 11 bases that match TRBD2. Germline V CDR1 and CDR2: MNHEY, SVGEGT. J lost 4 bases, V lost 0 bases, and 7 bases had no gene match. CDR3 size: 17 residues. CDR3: CASSYSITSGSRETQYF. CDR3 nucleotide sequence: TGTGCCAGCAGTTACTCAATAACTAGCGGGAGTAGAGAGACCCAGTACTTC.